This T cell receptor beta chain was documented in a study of blood T cell repertoires in COVID-19. Here immunoSEQ multiplex PCR was the method, and the copy in TCRdb shows in-frame clones only, minus some. This sample has approximately 460,000 clones, with approximately 89% found just once. Seattle researchers signed up patients amid active infection and tracked them longitudinally. Between the trimmed V and J ends, which lost 4 bases and 4 bases, there was a span of 11 bases. The germline V gene encodes CDR1 LGHDT and CDR2 YNNKEL (reference sequence). The CDR3 totals 14 residues. The V call is TRBV3-1 (or the pseudogene TRBV3-2), the J call TRBJ1-3, with D perhaps TRBD1 (5 bases). Sequencing was done on a sample of peripheral blood. The sequence came from a man younger than 35 with COVID-19, enrolled during active disease. For the CDR3, the DNA is TGTGCCAGCAGCCCTCGGGGGTACGGAAACACCATATATTTT. It is translated as CASSPRGYGNTIYF.